Sequencing of this T cell receptor beta chain was carried out in a study of blood T cell repertoires in COVID-19. Turning to the study itself: The samples span acute and convalescent COVID-19 from the United States, Italy and Spain. Sources were T cells, B-cell-depleted T cells, or PBMCs; the material itself was cDNA or gDNA.

Germline V gives CDR1 SGHRS, CDR2 YFSETQ. V lost 0 bases and J lost 5; bases outside the gene matches: 11. The CDR3 loop spans 16 amino acids. In the original workflow: Estimation of nucleated cell counts relied on the amplification of reference gene primers. The table came from immunoSEQ multiplex PCR; TCRdb's copy has only in-frame clones and leaves some out. Clone size and V and J calls were adopted from that table, with D and trimming inferred from the DNA. The sample includes about 270,000 clones, approximately 90% of them seen just once. This clone turned up a few times. This clonotype was sampled from a woman aged 25 to 45 with acute COVID-19. The sample taken for sequencing was PBMCs or T cells enriched from blood (not recorded which). The V call is TRBV5-1, the J call TRBJ2-7; 7 nucleotides agree with TRBD1. CDR3 region: CASSLVDRAAIDEQYF. In nucleotides, the CDR3 is TGCGCCAGCAGCTTGGTCGACAGGGCGGCTATCGACGAGCAGTACTTC.